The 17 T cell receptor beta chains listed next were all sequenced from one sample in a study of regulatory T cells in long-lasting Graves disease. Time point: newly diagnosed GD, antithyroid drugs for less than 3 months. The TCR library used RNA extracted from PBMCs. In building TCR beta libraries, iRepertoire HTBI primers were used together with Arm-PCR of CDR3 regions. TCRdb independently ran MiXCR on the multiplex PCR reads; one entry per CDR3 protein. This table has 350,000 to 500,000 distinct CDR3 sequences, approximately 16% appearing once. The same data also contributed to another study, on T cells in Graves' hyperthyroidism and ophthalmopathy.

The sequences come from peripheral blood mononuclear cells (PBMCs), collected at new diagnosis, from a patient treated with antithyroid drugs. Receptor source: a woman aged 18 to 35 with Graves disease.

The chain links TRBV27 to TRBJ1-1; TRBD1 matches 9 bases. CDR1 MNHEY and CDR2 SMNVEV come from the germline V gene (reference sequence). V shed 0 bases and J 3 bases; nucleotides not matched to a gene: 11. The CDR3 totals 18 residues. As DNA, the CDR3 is TGTGCCAGCAGTTTATCGATTACAGGGGGCGCGACGGACACTGAAGCTTTCTTT. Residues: CASSLSITGGATDTEAFF.

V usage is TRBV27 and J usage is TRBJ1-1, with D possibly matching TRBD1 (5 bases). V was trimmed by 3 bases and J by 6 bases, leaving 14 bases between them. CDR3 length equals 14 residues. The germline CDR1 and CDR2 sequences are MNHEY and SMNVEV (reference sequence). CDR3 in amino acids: CASSFIEGTSEAFF. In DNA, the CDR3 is TGTGCCAGCAGTTTCATAGAGGGGACCTCTGAAGCTTTCTTT.

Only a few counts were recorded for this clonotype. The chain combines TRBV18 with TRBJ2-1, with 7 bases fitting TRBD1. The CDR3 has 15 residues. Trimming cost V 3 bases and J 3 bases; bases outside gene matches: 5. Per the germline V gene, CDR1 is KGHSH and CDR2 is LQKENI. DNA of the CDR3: TGTGCCAGCTCACCGAGCCAGGGGGTCTACAATGAGCAGTTCTTC. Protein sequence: CASSPSQGVYNEQFF.

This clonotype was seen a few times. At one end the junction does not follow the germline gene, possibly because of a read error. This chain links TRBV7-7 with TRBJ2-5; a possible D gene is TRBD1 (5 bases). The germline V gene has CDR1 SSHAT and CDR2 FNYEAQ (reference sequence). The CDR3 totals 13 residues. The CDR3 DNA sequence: TGTGCTAGCAGCTTACAGGCCCGAGAGACCCAGTACTTC. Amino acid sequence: CASSLQARETQYF.

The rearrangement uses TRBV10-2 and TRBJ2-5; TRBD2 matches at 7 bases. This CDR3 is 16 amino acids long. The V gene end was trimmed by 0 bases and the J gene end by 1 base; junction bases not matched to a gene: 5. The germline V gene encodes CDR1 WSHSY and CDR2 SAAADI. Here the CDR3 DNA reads TGCGCCAGCAGTGAGTCGGGGGGGGACCTCCAAGAGACCCAGTACTTC. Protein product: CASSESGGDLQETQYF.

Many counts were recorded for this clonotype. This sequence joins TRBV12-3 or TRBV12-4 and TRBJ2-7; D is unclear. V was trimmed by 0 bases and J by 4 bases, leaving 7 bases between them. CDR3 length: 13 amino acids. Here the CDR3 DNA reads TGTGCCAGCAGTTTAGCGTTTAGGTACGAGCAGTACTTC. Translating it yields CASSLAFRYEQYF.

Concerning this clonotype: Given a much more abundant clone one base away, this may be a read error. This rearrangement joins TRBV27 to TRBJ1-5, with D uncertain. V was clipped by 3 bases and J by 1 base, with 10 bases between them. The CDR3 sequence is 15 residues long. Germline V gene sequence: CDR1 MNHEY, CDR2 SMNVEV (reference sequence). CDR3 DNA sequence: TGTGCCAGCAGTTTGCCCGCTGGAAGCAATCAGCCCCAGCATTTT. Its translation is CASSLPAGSNQPQHF.

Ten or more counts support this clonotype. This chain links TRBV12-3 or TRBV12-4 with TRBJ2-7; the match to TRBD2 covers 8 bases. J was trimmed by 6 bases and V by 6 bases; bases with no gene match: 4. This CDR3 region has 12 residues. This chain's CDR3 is CASRSLAGEQYF. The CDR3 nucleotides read TGTGCCAGCAGATCGCTAGCGGGCGAGCAGTACTTC.

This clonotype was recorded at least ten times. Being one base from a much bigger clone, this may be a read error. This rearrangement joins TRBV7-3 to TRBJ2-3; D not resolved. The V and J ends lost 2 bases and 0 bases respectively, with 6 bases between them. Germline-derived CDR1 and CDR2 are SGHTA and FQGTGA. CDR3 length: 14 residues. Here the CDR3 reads CASSLFGSTDTQYF. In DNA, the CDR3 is TGTGCCAGCAGCTTATTCGGGAGCACAGATACGCAGTATTTT.

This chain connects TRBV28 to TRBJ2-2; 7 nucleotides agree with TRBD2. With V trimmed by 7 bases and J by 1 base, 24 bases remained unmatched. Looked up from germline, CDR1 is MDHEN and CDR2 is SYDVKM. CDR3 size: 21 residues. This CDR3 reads CASNTPNQRDSTSLNTGELFF. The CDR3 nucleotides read TGTGCCAGCAACACCCCCAACCAGCGGGACTCCACGTCCCTGAACACCGGGGAGCTGTTTTTT.

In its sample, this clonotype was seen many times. CDR3: CASTPGRGVDEQFF. CDR3 DNA: TGTGCCAGCACCCCCGGACGGGGGGTCGATGAGCAGTTCTTC. The chain combines TRBV12-3 or TRBV12-4 with TRBJ2-1; 7 bases are a match to TRBD2. CDR3 length: 14 residues. The junction had 11 bases not matched to a gene; V was cut back by 7 bases and J by 8 bases.

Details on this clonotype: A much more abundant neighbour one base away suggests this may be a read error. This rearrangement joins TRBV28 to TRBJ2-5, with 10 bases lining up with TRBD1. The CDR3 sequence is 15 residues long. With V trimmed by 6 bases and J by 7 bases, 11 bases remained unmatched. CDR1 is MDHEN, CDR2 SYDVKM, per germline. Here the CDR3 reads CASSRDRGQVGTQYF. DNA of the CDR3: TGTGCCAGCAGCCGGGACAGGGGACAAGTAGGGACCCAGTACTTC.

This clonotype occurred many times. The CDR3 nucleotides are TGTGCCAGCAGCTTAAGGGTAGCAGAAAGAGATACGCAGTATTTT. Translating it yields CASSLRVAERDTQYF. This sequence joins TRBV7-3 and TRBJ2-3; D ambiguous. Trimming took 1 base from V and 5 from J, leaving 13 bases between them. CDR3 length: 15 amino acids. Germline V gene data show CDR1 as SGHTA and CDR2 as FQGTGA.

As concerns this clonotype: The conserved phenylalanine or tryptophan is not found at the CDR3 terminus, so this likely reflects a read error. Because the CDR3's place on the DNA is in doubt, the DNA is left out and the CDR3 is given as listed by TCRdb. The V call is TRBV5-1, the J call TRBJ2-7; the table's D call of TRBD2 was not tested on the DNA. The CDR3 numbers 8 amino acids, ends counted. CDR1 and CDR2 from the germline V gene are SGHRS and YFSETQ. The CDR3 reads CASSSAAG.

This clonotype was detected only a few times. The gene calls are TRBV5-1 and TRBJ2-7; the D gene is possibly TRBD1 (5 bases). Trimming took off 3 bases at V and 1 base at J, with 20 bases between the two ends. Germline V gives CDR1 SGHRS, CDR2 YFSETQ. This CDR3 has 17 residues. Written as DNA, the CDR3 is TGCGCCAGCAGCTCGATTCATCAGGGTAGGGATTCCTACGAGCAGTACTTC. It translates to CASSSIHQGRDSYEQYF.

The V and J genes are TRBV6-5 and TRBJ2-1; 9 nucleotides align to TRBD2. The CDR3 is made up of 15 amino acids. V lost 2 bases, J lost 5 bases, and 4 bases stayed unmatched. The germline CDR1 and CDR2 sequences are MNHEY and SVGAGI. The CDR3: CASSYAGGLNNEQFF. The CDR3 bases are TGTGCCAGCAGTTACGCGGGAGGGCTTAACAATGAGCAGTTCTTC.

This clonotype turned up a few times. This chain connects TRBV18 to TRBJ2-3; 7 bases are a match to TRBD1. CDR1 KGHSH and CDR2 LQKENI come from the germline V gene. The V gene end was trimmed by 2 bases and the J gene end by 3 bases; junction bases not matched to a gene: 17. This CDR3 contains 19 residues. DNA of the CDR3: TGTGCCAGCTCACCAACCACGCGGCGACAGGGTAGAGGGACAGATACGCAGTATTTT. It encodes CASSPTTRRQGRGTDTQYF.